This is a list of T cell receptor beta chains from one sample in a study of T cells in tuberculosis. The method was immunoSEQ multiplex PCR; TCRdb's version includes in-frame clones alone and lacks a portion of them. This table has more than 20,000 clones, roughly nine tenths appearing once. What was sequenced was PBMCs. These receptors came from a donor between 10 and 35 years old with latent tuberculosis or without tuberculosis infection. The CDR3 runs from the conserved cysteine through the conserved F or W. The D gene is left open where the match is weak.

D gene: -; J gene: TRBJ1-1; V gene: TRBV9; CDR3 protein: CASSVVAARTEAFF
D gene: -; J gene: TRBJ2-1; V gene: TRBV30; CDR3 protein: CAWKIYSGPYSYNEQFF
D gene: TRBD1; J gene: TRBJ1-3; V gene: TRBV30; CDR3 protein: CAWGDRISGNTIYF
D gene: -; J gene: TRBJ2-5; V gene: TRBV25-1; CDR3 protein: CASSEKGGGETQYF
D gene: -; J gene: TRBJ1-1; V gene: TRBV6-5; CDR3 protein: CASSYSVGGNTEAFF
D gene: -; J gene: TRBJ2-7; V gene: TRBV30; CDR3 protein: CAWTGTSSEQYF
D gene: TRBD1; J gene: TRBJ1-1; V gene: TRBV27; CDR3 protein: CASSLRTGEGTEAFF
D gene: -; J gene: TRBJ1-1; V gene: TRBV5-1; CDR3 protein: CASSLDTGNTEAFF
D gene: -; J gene: TRBJ2-2; V gene: TRBV19; CDR3 protein: CASGAPGVGTGELFF
D gene: TRBD1; J gene: TRBJ2-3; V gene: TRBV9; CDR3 protein: CASSTGDRAIADTQYF
D gene: TRBD2; J gene: TRBJ2-1; V gene: TRBV18; CDR3 protein: CASSPPTSGGEQFF